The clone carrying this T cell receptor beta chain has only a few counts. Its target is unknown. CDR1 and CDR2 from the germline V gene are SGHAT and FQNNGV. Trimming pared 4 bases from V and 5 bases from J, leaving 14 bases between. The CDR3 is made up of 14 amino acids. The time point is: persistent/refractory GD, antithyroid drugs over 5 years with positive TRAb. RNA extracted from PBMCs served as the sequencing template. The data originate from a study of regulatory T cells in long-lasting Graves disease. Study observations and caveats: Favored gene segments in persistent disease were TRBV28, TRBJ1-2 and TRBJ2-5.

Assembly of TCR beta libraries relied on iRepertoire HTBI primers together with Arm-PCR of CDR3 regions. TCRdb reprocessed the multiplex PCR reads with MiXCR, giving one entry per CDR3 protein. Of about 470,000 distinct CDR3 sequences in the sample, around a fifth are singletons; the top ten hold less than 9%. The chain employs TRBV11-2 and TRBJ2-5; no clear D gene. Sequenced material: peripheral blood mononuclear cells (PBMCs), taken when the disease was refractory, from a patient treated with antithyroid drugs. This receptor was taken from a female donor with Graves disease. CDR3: CASSSPILGETQYF. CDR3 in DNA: TGTGCCAGCAGCTCGCCAATCCTAGGGGAGACCCAGTACTTC. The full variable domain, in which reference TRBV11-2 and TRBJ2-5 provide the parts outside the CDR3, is EAGVAQSPRYKIIEKRQSVAFWCNPISGHATLYWYQQILGQGPKLLIQFQNNGVVDDSQLPKDRFSAERLKGVDSTLKIQPAKLEDSAVYLCASSSPILGETQYFGPGTRLLVL.